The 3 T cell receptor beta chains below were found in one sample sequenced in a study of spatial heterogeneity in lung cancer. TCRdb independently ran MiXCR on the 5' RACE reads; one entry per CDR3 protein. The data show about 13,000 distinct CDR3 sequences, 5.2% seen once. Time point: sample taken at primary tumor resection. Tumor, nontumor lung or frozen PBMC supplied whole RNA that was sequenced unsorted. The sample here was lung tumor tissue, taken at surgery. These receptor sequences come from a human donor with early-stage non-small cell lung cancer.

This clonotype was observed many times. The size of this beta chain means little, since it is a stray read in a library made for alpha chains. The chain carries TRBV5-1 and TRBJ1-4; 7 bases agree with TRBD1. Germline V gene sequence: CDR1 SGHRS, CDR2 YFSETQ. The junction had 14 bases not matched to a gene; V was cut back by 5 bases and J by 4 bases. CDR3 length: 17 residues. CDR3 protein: CASSLNSPGQRNEKLFF. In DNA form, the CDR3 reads TGCGCCAGCAGTCTAAATTCGCCGGGACAGCGTAATGAAAAACTGTTTTTT. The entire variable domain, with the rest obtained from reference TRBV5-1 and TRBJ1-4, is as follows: KAGVTQTPRYLIKTRGQQVTLSCSPISGHRSVSWYQQTPGQGLQFLFEYFSETQRNKGNFPGRFSGRQFSNSRSEMNVSTLELGDSALYLCASSLNSPGQRNEKLFFGSGTQLSVL.

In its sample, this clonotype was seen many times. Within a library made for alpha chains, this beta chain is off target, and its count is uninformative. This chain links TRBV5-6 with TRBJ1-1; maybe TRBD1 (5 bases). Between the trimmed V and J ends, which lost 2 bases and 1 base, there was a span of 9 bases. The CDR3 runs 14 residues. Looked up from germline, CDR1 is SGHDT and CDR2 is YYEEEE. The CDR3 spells CASSFRGANTEAFF. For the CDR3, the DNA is TGTGCCAGCAGCTTTAGAGGGGCGAACACTGAAGCTTTCTTT.

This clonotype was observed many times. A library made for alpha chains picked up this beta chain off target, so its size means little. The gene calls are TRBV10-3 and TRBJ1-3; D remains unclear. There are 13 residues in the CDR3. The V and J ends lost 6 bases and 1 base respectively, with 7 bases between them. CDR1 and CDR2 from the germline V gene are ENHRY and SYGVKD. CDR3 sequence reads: CAIREASGNTIYF. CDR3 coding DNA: TGTGCCATCAGGGAGGCATCTGGAAACACCATATATTTT.